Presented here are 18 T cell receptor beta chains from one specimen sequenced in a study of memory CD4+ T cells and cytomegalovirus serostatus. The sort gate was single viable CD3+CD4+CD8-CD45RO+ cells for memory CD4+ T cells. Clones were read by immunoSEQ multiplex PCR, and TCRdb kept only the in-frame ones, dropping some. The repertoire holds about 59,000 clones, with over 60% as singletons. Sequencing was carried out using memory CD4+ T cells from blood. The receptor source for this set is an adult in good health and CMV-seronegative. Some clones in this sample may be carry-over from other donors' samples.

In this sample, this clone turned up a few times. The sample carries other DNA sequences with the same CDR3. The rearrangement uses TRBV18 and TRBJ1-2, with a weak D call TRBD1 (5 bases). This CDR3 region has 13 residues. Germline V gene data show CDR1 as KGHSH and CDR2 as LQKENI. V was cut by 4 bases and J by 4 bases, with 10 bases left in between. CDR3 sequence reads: CASSRDSFYGYTF. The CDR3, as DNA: TGTGCCAGCTCACGCGACAGCTTCTATGGCTACACCTTC. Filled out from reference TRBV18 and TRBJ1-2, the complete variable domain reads NAGVMQNPRHLVRRRGQEARLRCSPMKGHSHVYWYRQLPEEGLKFMVYLQKENIIDESGMPKERFSAEFPKEGPSILRIQQVVRGDSAAYFCASSRDSFYGYTFGSGTRLTVV.

Here the CDR3 reads CASREREYTDTQYF. The CDR3 DNA is TGCGCCAGCCGTGAGCGGGAATACACAGATACGCAGTATTTT. The chain links TRBV5-1 to TRBJ2-3, with 7 positions matching TRBD2. The CDR3 sequence is 14 residues long. Germline V gene sequence: CDR1 SGHRS, CDR2 YFSETQ. With V trimmed by 7 bases and J by 2 bases, 7 bases remained unmatched.

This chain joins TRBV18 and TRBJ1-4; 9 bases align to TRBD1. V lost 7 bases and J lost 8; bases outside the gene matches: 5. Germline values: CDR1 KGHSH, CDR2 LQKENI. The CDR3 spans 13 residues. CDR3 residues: CASLGQGEEKLFF. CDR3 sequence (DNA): TGTGCCAGCTTGGGACAGGGTGAAGAAAAACTGTTTTTT.

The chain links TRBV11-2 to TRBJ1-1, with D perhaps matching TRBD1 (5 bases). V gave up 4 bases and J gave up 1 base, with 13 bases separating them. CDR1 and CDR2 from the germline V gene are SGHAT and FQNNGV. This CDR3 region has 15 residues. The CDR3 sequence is CASSSMIGGNTEAFF. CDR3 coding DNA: TGTGCCAGCAGCTCAATGATCGGGGGGAACACTGAAGCTTTCTTT.

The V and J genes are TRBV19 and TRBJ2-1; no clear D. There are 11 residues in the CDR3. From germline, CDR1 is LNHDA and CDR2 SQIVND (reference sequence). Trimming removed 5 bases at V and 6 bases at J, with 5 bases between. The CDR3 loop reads CASSFRNEQFF. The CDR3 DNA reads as TGTGCCAGTAGTTTCCGCAATGAGCAGTTCTTC.

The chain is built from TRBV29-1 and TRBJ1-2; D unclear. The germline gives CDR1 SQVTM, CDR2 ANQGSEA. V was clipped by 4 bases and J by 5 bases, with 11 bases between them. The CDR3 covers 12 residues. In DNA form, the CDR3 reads TGCAGCGTTGCCAGGCAGCAATATGGCTACACCTTC. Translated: CSVARQQYGYTF.

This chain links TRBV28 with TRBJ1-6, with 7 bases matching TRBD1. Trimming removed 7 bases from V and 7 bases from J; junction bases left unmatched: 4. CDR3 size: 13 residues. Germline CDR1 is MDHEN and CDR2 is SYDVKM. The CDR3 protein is CASTRDRNSPLHF. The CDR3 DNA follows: TGTGCCAGCACTCGGGACAGAAATTCACCCCTCCACTTT.

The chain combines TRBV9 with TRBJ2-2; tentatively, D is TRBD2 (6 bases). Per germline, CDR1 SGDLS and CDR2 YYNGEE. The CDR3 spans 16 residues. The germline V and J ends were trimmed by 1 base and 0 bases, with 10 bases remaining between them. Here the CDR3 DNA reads TGTGCCAGCAGCGTACGGGGGAGTACGAACACCGGGGAGCTGTTTTTT. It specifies CASSVRGSTNTGELFF.

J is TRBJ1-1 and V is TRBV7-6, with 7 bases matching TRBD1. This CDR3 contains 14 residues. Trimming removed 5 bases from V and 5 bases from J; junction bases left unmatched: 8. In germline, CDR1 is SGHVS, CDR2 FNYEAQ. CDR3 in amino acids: CASSPIGGQTEAFF. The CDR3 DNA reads TGTGCCAGCAGCCCCATAGGGGGCCAGACTGAAGCTTTCTTT.

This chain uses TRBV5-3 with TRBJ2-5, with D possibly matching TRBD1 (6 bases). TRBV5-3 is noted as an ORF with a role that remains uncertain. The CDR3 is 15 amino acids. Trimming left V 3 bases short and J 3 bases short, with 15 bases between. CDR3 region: CARSSEQGRKETQYF. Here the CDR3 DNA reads TGTGCCAGAAGCTCCGAACAGGGTCGGAAAGAGACCCAGTACTTC.

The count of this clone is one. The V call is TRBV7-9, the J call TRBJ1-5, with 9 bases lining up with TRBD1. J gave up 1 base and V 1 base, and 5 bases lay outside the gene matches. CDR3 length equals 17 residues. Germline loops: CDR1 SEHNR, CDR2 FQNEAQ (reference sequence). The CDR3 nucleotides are TGTGCCAGCAGCTTAGTGGGACAGGGACTAAGCAATCAGCCCCAGCATTTT. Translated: CASSLVGQGLSNQPQHF. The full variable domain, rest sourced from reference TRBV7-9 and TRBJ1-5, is DTGVSQNPRHKITKRGQNVTFRCDPISEHNRLYWYRQTLGQGPEFLTYFQNEAQLEKSRLLSDRFSAERPKGSFSTLEIQRTEQGDSAMYLCASSLVGQGLSNQPQHFGDGTRLSIL.

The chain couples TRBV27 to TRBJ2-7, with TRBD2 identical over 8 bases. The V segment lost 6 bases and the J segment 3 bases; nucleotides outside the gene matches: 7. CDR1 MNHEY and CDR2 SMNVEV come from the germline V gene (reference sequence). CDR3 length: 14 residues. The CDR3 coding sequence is TGTGCCAGCAGCTTAGCGGGACATCTCTACGAGCAGTACTTC. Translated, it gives CASSLAGHLYEQYF.

The CDR3 loop reads CASSLMRGGGETQYF. The DNA for the CDR3 is TGCGCCAGCAGCCTAATGCGGGGGGGAGGAGAGACCCAGTACTTC. This chain links TRBV5-1 with TRBJ2-5, with 9 bases matching TRBD2. Germline-derived CDR1 and CDR2 are SGHRS and YFSETQ. V was pared by 4 bases and J by 4 bases, with 8 bases of the junction left unmatched. The CDR3 extends over 15 amino acids. Full variable domain (rest looked up from reference TRBV5-1 and TRBJ2-5): KAGVTQTPRYLIKTRGQQVTLSCSPISGHRSVSWYQQTPGQGLQFLFEYFSETQRNKGNFPGRFSGRQFSNSRSEMNVSTLELGDSALYLCASSLMRGGGETQYFGPGTRLLVL.

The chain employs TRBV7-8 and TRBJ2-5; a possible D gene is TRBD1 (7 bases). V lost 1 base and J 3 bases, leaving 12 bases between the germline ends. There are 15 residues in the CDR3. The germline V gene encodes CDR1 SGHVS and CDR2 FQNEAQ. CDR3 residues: CASSLVGGGEETQYF. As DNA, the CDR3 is TGTGCCAGCAGCTTAGTAGGAGGGGGCGAAGAGACCCAGTACTTC.

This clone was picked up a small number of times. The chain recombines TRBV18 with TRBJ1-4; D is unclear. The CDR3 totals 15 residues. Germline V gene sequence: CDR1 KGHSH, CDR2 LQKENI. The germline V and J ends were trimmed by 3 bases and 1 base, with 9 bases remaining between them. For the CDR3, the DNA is TGTGCCAGCTCACCGATGGGGAGAACTAATGAAAAACTGTTTTTT. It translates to CASSPMGRTNEKLFF.

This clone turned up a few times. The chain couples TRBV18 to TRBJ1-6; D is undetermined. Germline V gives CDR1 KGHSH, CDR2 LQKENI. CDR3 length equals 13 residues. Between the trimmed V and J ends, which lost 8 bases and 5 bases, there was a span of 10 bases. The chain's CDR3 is CASRPGDNSPLHF. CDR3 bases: TGTGCCAGCCGCCCGGGCGATAATTCACCCCTCCACTTT.

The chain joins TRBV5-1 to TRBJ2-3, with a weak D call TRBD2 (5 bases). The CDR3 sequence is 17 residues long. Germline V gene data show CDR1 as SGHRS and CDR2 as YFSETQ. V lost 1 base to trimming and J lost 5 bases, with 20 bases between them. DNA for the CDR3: TGCGCCAGCAGCTTGTGGGCTAGCTCTGAGAGGCAAGATACGCAGTATTTT. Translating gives CASSLWASSERQDTQYF.

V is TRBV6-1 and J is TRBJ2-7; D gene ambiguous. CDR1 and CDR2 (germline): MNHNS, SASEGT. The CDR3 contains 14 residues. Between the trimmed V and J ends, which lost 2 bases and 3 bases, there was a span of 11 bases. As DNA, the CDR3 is TGTGCCAGCAGTGAAAGGATATCCGACTACGAGCAGTACTTC. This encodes CASSERISDYEQYF.